These 21 T cell receptor beta chains came from one sample sequenced in a study of shared clonotypes between healthy human individuals. TCRdb's copy holds only in-frame clones and misses some; the assay was immunoSEQ multiplex PCR. Here the sample spans 1.5 million to 1.9 million clones, 98% being singletons. The sequencing sample was made of naive CD4+ T cells sorted from blood. Noted subset: CD45RA+ positively selected. The receptors were gathered from a man under 40 in good health.

The chain recombines TRBV21-1 with TRBJ1-2. TRBV21-1 has pseudogene status. The CDR3 loop spans 15 amino acids. This CDR3 is CASSKHGAGVYGYTF. The CDR3 nucleotides are TGTGCCAGCAGCAAACATGGAGCGGGGGTCTATGGCTACACCTTC.

The chain joins TRBV30 to TRBJ1-5, with TRBD1 as a possible D gene (5 bases). This CDR3 comprises 14 residues. Trimming took off 0 bases at V and 6 bases at J, with 12 bases between the two ends. Per the germline V gene, CDR1 is GTSNPN and CDR2 is SVGIG (reference sequence). CDR3 amino acids: CAWSVGVWVQPQHF. The CDR3 nucleotides are TGTGCCTGGAGTGTAGGGGTTTGGGTTCAGCCCCAGCATTTT.

V gene TRBV2 combines with J gene TRBJ2-5; 8 nucleotides align to TRBD2. This CDR3 region has 14 residues. From germline, CDR1 is SNHLY and CDR2 FYNNEI. Losses at the gene ends were 3 bases for V and 7 bases for J; bases not matched to a gene: 7. CDR3 DNA: TGTGCCAGCAGTGATGACCCCCTAGCGGGGACCCAGTACTTC. This encodes CASSDDPLAGTQYF.

This chain uses TRBV10-3 with TRBJ2-2, with 7 bases identical to TRBD1. The CDR3 has 16 amino acids. Germline CDR1 reads ENHRY; CDR2 reads SYGVKD. V was clipped by 4 bases and J by 5 bases; unmatched bases: 10. The CDR3 region is CAISATRQGDTGELFF. The CDR3 bases are TGTGCCATCAGTGCCACGAGACAGGGTGATACCGGGGAGCTGTTTTTT.

The CDR3, as DNA: TGTGCCAGCCGGGACAGCGCCGGGGCAGAGACCCAGTACTTC. Its protein is CASRDSAGAETQYF. The V call is TRBV19, the J call TRBJ2-5; 7 bases are a match to TRBD1. Germline-derived CDR1 and CDR2 are LNHDA and SQIVND (reference sequence). J lost 4 bases, V lost 9 bases, and 11 bases had no gene match. The CDR3 loop spans 14 amino acids. Full variable domain (remainder filled in from reference TRBV19 and TRBJ2-5): DGGITQSPKYLFRKEGQNVTLSCEQNLNHDAMYWYRQDPGQGLRLIYYSQIVNDFQKGDIAEGYSVSREKKESFPLTVTSAQKNPTAFYLCASRDSAGAETQYFGPGTRLLVL.

The genes are TRBV4-3 and TRBJ1-4, with a tentative D call TRBD1 (6 bases). Trimming pared 3 bases from V and 6 bases from J, leaving 17 bases between. This CDR3 spans 16 amino acids. Germline V gene lookup returns CDR1 LGHNA and CDR2 YSLEER. CDR3 in DNA: TGCGCCAGCAGCCAGACCACAGGGATCGGGGATGAAAAACTGTTTTTT. The encoded protein is CASSQTTGIGDEKLFF.

This chain joins TRBV28 and TRBJ2-2; 7 bases agree with TRBD1. Germline V gene sequence: CDR1 MDHEN, CDR2 SYDVKM. V shed 6 bases, J shed 5 bases, and the junction held 15 bases outside the gene matches. This CDR3 is built from 17 residues. The CDR3 nucleotides read TGTGCCAGCAGGTACACCGTGGGACAGAGAGGGACCGGGGAGCTGTTTTTT. The encoded protein is CASRYTVGQRGTGELFF.

The gene calls are TRBV5-1 and TRBJ1-4; D is unresolved. The length of the CDR3 is 15 residues. V was cut by 0 bases and J by 4 bases, with 10 bases left in between. In germline, CDR1 is SGHRS, CDR2 YFSETQ. The CDR3 DNA sequence: TGCGCCAGCAGCTTGGCCCGCAGAGGTAATGAAAAACTGTTTTTT. This gives the protein CASSLARRGNEKLFF.

This sequence joins TRBV9 and TRBJ1-1; 10 nucleotides match TRBD1. Germline assignment: CDR1 SGDLS and CDR2 YYNGEE. Trimming at V came to 2 bases and at J to 1 base, leaving 2 bases not matched to a gene. The CDR3 runs 15 residues. The CDR3 is CASSVGQGTNTEAFF. The DNA for the CDR3 is TGTGCCAGCAGCGTGGGACAGGGGACGAACACTGAAGCTTTCTTT.

A word on this clone: This CDR3 is also generated by other DNA sequences in the sample. The chain combines TRBV11-2 with TRBJ2-3; D is unresolved. The V gene's germline CDR1 is SGHAT and CDR2 FQNNGV. The CDR3 consists of 13 residues. Trimming stripped 0 bases from V and 1 base from J, with 2 bases between. The CDR3 region is CASSLERTDTQYF. The CDR3 DNA follows: TGTGCCAGCAGCTTAGAGCGCACAGATACGCAGTATTTT. The full variable domain, in which reference TRBV11-2 and TRBJ2-3 provide the parts outside the CDR3, is EAGVAQSPRYKIIEKRQSVAFWCNPISGHATLYWYQQILGQGPKLLIQFQNNGVVDDSQLPKDRFSAERLKGVDSTLKIQPAKLEDSAVYLCASSLERTDTQYFGPGTRLTVL.

The chain employs TRBV2 and TRBJ1-1; D might be TRBD1 (5 bases). CDR1 SNHLY and CDR2 FYNNEI come from the germline V gene. The CDR3 spans 14 residues. V lost 6 bases and J 5 bases, leaving 16 bases between the germline ends. CDR3 nucleotide sequence: TGTGCCAGCAGAAGGCTTAGGGGCGAGACTGAAGCTTTCTTT. It specifies CASRRLRGETEAFF. Looking up the rest from reference TRBV2 and TRBJ1-1 gives the full variable domain: EPEVTQTPSHQVTQMGQEVILRCVPISNHLYFYWYRQILGQKVEFLVSFYNNEISEKSEIFDDQFSVERPDGSNFTLKIRSTKLEDSAMYFCASRRLRGETEAFFGQGTRLTVV.

This chain uses TRBV28 with TRBJ1-5; TRBD1 agrees at 8 bases. J gave up 2 bases and V 5 bases, and 5 bases lay outside the gene matches. CDR3 length equals 15 residues. CDR1 and CDR2 (germline): MDHEN, SYDVKM. CDR3 nucleotides: TGTGCCAGCAGTCTCCAGGGACAGGGCAATCAGCCCCAGCATTTT. Protein product: CASSLQGQGNQPQHF. Full variable domain (rest looked up from reference TRBV28 and TRBJ1-5): DVKVTQSSRYLVKRTGEKVFLECVQDMDHENMFWYRQDPGLGLRLIYFSYDVKMKEKGDIPEGYSVSREKKERFSLILESASTNQTSMYLCASSLQGQGNQPQHFGDGTRLSIL.

This chain connects TRBV18 to TRBJ1-4; D is unclear. Per the germline V gene, CDR1 is KGHSH and CDR2 is LQKENI. CDR3 length: 15 residues. V lost 3 bases and J lost 3, with 11 bases in between. This chain's CDR3 is CASSPERRANEKLFF. The CDR3 DNA reads as TGTGCCAGCTCACCCGAACGGCGGGCTAATGAAAAACTGTTTTTT.

The V gene is TRBV7-6, the J gene TRBJ2-5; 8 bases are a match to TRBD2. V lost 4 bases, J lost 5 bases, and 15 bases stayed unmatched. The length of the CDR3 is 17 residues. Germline V CDR1 and CDR2: SGHVS, FNYEAQ. In DNA form, the CDR3 reads TGTGCCAGCAGCTCCACCAGGGGTAGCGGGATAGGCGAGACCCAGTACTTC. It encodes CASSSTRGSGIGETQYF.

V is TRBV7-2 and J is TRBJ2-5; D may be TRBD2 (5 bases). Trimming took off 3 bases at V and 1 base at J, with 9 bases between the two ends. CDR1 and CDR2 from the germline V gene are SGHTA and FQGNSA. The CDR3 runs 14 residues. The CDR3 DNA follows: TGTGCCAGCAGCTTCAGGACTTTCCAAGAGACCCAGTACTTC. Its translation is CASSFRTFQETQYF.

The genes are TRBV18 and TRBJ2-2; TRBD2 matches at 14 bases. Germline-derived CDR1 and CDR2 are KGHSH and LQKENI. The CDR3 is 18 residues long. V trimming: 2 bases; J trimming: 4 bases; junction bases outside the gene matches: 6. The CDR3 bases are TGTGCCAGCTCACCAGCAGGACTAGCGGGAGGATCCACCGGGGAGCTGTTTTTT. It encodes CASSPAGLAGGSTGELFF.

This clone showed up just once. The chain uses TRBV9 and TRBJ2-7; tentative D call: TRBD1 (5 bases). This CDR3 has 14 amino acids. Germline CDR1 is SGDLS and CDR2 is YYNGEE. Trimming pared 9 bases from V and 2 bases from J, leaving 18 bases between. This CDR3 reads CANIRNPGPYEQYF. DNA for the CDR3: TGTGCCAATATCAGGAACCCAGGGCCCTACGAGCAGTACTTC.

The V call is TRBV4-1, the J call TRBJ2-1, with TRBD2 identical over 12 bases. Germline CDR1 and CDR2: MGHRA and YSYEKL. J was trimmed by 8 bases and V by 4 bases; bases with no gene match: 6. The CDR3 loop spans 15 amino acids. The CDR3 bases are TGCGCCAGCAGCCCGACTAGCGGGGGATTGGATGAGCAGTTCTTC. Its translation: CASSPTSGGLDEQFF.

J is TRBJ2-2 and V is TRBV4-1; tentatively, D is TRBD1 (6 bases). The germline V and J ends were trimmed by 2 bases and 14 bases, with 18 bases remaining between them. CDR3 length equals 14 residues. The germline V gene encodes CDR1 MGHRA and CDR2 YSYEKL. The chain's CDR3 is CASSQLSSRGGLFF. The DNA for the CDR3 is TGCGCCAGCAGCCAATTAAGCTCCAGGGGTGGACTGTTTTTT.

The sample holds a few counts of this clone. V is TRBV18 and J is TRBJ2-5; D tentatively fits TRBD1 or TRBD2 (5 bases each). CDR3 size: 16 residues. Trimming shortened V by 0 bases and J by 2 bases, and 13 bases separated the two germline ends. Germline CDR1 reads KGHSH; CDR2 reads LQKENI. The CDR3 coding sequence is TGTGCCAGCTCACCACCGGACGGGACGGCACAAGAGACCCAGTACTTC. This codes for CASSPPDGTAQETQYF. Combining the CDR3 with reference TRBV18 and TRBJ2-5 gives the whole variable domain NAGVMQNPRHLVRRRGQEARLRCSPMKGHSHVYWYRQLPEEGLKFMVYLQKENIIDESGMPKERFSAEFPKEGPSILRIQQVVRGDSAAYFCASSPPDGTAQETQYFGPGTRLLVL.

The chain links TRBV4-1 to TRBJ2-4; perhaps TRBD2 as D (6 bases). Trimming cost V 4 bases and J 10 bases, with 23 bases left between them. Germline V CDR1 and CDR2: MGHRA, YSYEKL. The CDR3 contains 16 residues. CDR3 nucleotides: TGCGCCAGCAGCCTTGGATTCGGACGGGAGTCCATGATTCAGTACTTC. It translates to CASSLGFGRESMIQYF.